One and the same sample provided the 31 T cell receptor beta chains below, sequenced in a study of blood T cell repertoires in COVID-19 (dated by TCRdb to 2018 to 2021). Library construction relied on the immunoSEQ multiplex PCR assay. TCRdb limited this immuneACCESS table to in-frame rearrangements with V and J called. A share of clones is missing; checked studies link under half to unresolved V genes, and the rest is unexplained. The sample includes hundreds of thousands of clones, with 70% to 80% observed a single time. More than 2.5% of the sample rests with the top ten. Sequenced material: peripheral blood. The receptors were gathered from a woman at least 80 years old with acute or convalescent COVID-19.

Of note for this clone: Additional DNA sequences in this sample encode the identical CDR3. V and J are TRBV6-5 and TRBJ2-3, with D perhaps TRBD2 (6 bases). There are 14 residues in the CDR3. Looked up from germline, CDR1 is MNHEY and CDR2 is SVGAGI. Trimming took 2 bases from V and 2 from J, leaving 8 bases between them. In DNA, the CDR3 is TGTGCCAGCAGTTACGGGGGGATCACAGATACGCAGTATTTT. Translated, it gives CASSYGGITDTQYF.

This clone came up once. The chain couples TRBV19 to TRBJ2-3; no clear D gene. This CDR3 is built from 13 residues. Trimming took 2 bases from V and 6 from J, leaving 9 bases between them. CDR1 and CDR2 (germline): LNHDA, SQIVND (reference sequence). CDR3 coding DNA: TGTGCCAGTAGTATATCGCGCGCCGATACGCAGTATTTT. It encodes CASSISRADTQYF.

The chain employs TRBV29-1 and TRBJ2-5, with 9 bases matching TRBD1. The CDR3 totals 17 residues. Trimming took 4 bases from V and 0 from J; bases not matched to a gene: 12. Germline V gene sequence: CDR1 SQVTM, CDR2 ANQGSEA. Here the CDR3 DNA reads TGCAGCGTTGTGGGACAGGGCATCGATGTTAACCAAGAGACCCAGTACTTC. Protein sequence: CSVVGQGIDVNQETQYF.

This clone was counted once. The chain is built from TRBV18 and TRBJ1-6, with D possibly being TRBD1 (6 bases). This CDR3 is built from 15 residues. Looked up from germline, CDR1 is KGHSH and CDR2 is LQKENI. V was pared by 3 bases and J by 8 bases, with 14 bases between. This chain's CDR3 is CASSPLQGMDSPLHF. DNA of the CDR3: TGTGCCAGCTCACCCCTCCAGGGGATGGATTCACCCCTCCACTTT.

The chain joins TRBV2 to TRBJ2-7, with 10 bases lining up with TRBD1. This CDR3 is built from 15 residues. Germline trimming cut 6 bases from V and 4 bases from J; bases unmatched to any gene: 9. The germline gives CDR1 SNHLY, CDR2 FYNNEI. The CDR3 loop reads CASRGNDRGRYEQYF. For the CDR3, the DNA is TGTGCCAGCAGGGGAAACGACAGGGGGCGGTACGAGCAGTACTTC.

V is TRBV5-4 and J is TRBJ2-7; maybe TRBD1 (6 bases). This CDR3 spans 13 amino acids. Germline CDR1 reads SGHNT; CDR2 reads YYREEE (reference sequence). Trimming removed 0 bases at V and 3 bases at J, with 7 bases between. CDR3 nucleotide sequence: TGTGCCAGCAGCTTGGGACAGGACTACGAGCAGTACTTC. This encodes CASSLGQDYEQYF. Full variable domain (remainder filled in from reference TRBV5-4 and TRBJ2-7): ETGVTQSPTHLIKTRGQQVTLRCSSQSGHNTVSWYQQALGQGPQFIFQYYREEENGRGNFPPRFSGLQFPNYSSELNVNALELDDSALYLCASSLGQDYEQYFGPGTRLTVT.

The chain has TRBV19 and TRBJ2-2, with D possibly TRBD1 on 7 matching bases. Germline values: CDR1 LNHDA, CDR2 SQIVND (reference sequence). The V end was cut by 7 bases, the J end by 3 bases, with 12 bases between. CDR3 length equals 14 residues. CDR3 bases: TGTGCCAGTAAGGGCAGGGGGGACACCGGGGAGCTGTTTTTT. Translating gives CASKGRGDTGELFF.

The genes are TRBV11-2 and TRBJ2-7; a possible D gene is TRBD1 (5 bases). The CDR3 length is 15 residues. Per germline, CDR1 SGHAT and CDR2 FQNNGV. V lost 1 base to trimming and J lost 1 base, with 11 bases between them. The CDR3 reads CASSLVPGQSYEQYF. CDR3 nucleotide sequence: TGTGCCAGCAGCTTAGTCCCAGGGCAGTCCTACGAGCAGTACTTC. The entire variable domain, with the rest obtained from reference TRBV11-2 and TRBJ2-7, is as follows: EAGVAQSPRYKIIEKRQSVAFWCNPISGHATLYWYQQILGQGPKLLIQFQNNGVVDDSQLPKDRFSAERLKGVDSTLKIQPAKLEDSAVYLCASSLVPGQSYEQYFGPGTRLTVT.

J is TRBJ2-5 and V is TRBV5-4, with 9 positions matching TRBD1. CDR1 is SGHNT, CDR2 YYREEE, per germline (reference sequence). The CDR3 spans 15 residues. V dropped 2 bases and J dropped 5; count of bases not matched to a gene: 7. For the CDR3, the DNA is TGTGCCAGCAGCTTAATGGGACAGGGCGGGGAGACCCAGTACTTC. The encoded protein is CASSLMGQGGETQYF.

This sequence joins TRBV5-6 and TRBJ1-3; 8 bases agree with TRBD1. J was trimmed by 4 bases and V by 0 bases; bases with no gene match: 3. Per germline, CDR1 SGHDT and CDR2 YYEEEE. CDR3 length: 15 amino acids. The CDR3 sequence is CASSLGQGNGNTIYF. In nucleotides, the CDR3 is TGTGCCAGCAGCTTGGGACAGGGGAACGGAAACACCATATATTTT.

The V call is TRBV10-3, the J call TRBJ1-2; TRBD1 matches 7 bases. This CDR3 contains 15 residues. Germline values: CDR1 ENHRY, CDR2 SYGVKD. The J segment lost 4 bases and the V segment lost 0 bases, leaving 5 bases of the junction unmatched. CDR3 in amino acids: CAISESMGQSYGYTF. The CDR3 bases are TGTGCCATCAGTGAGTCGATGGGACAGTCCTATGGCTACACCTTC.

This chain links TRBV6-4 with TRBJ2-3; 7 positions agree with TRBD1. Germline CDR1 reads MRHNA; CDR2 reads SNTAGT. CDR3 length: 16 residues. V lost 4 bases and J lost 1; bases outside the gene matches: 8. The CDR3 nucleotides read TGTGCCAGCAGTGCCGAGGGGGCGTTGGGCACAGATACGCAGTATTTT. Its protein product is CASSAEGALGTDTQYF.

This chain connects TRBV6-1 to TRBJ1-2, with 11 bases aligning to TRBD1. The CDR3 contains 16 residues. Unmatched junction bases numbered 8, after V lost 4 bases and J lost 4 bases. Germline V CDR1 and CDR2: MNHNS, SASEGT. The CDR3 coding sequence is TGTGCCAGCAGTGTAACTGGGACAGGGGGAATCTATGGCTACACCTTC. Encoded protein: CASSVTGTGGIYGYTF.

The chain is built from TRBV7-9 and TRBJ1-5; a weak D match, TRBD1 (5 bases). CDR1 and CDR2 (germline): SEHNR, FQNEAQ (reference sequence). CDR3 length equals 14 residues. Trimming cost V 1 base and J 6 bases, with 10 bases left between them. The CDR3 region has the DNA TGTGCCAGCAGCTTAGAAGGGGTTACTCAGCCCCAGCATTTT. Its protein is CASSLEGVTQPQHF.

As for this clone: Other nucleotide sequences from this sample produce the same CDR3. The V call is TRBV7-2, the J call TRBJ2-5; 14 bases match TRBD2. Per the germline V gene, CDR1 is SGHTA and CDR2 is FQGNSA. The CDR3 totals 16 residues. Germline trimming cut 5 bases from V and 2 bases from J; bases unmatched to any gene: 4. The CDR3 nucleotides are TGTGCCAGCAGCCTCGGGACTAGCGGGGGACAAGAGACCCAGTACTTC. This gives the protein CASSLGTSGGQETQYF.

V usage is TRBV3-1 (or the pseudogene TRBV3-2) and J usage is TRBJ2-5; D possibly corresponds to TRBD2 (5 bases). The germline CDR1 and CDR2 sequences are LGHDT and YNNKEL (reference sequence). CDR3 length equals 13 residues. V was cut by 4 bases and J by 2 bases, with 8 bases left in between. The CDR3 region has the DNA TGTGCCAGCAGCCCGGGGTCTCAAGAGACCCAGTACTTC. It codes for CASSPGSQETQYF.

The chain carries TRBV27 and TRBJ2-2, with D possibly matching TRBD2 (5 bases). The CDR3 has 14 amino acids. Deletions cut 2 bases from V and 3 bases from J, with 7 bases between. Per germline, CDR1 MNHEY and CDR2 SMNVEV (reference sequence). In nucleotides, the CDR3 is TGTGCCAGCAGTTTAAGCGGTTACACCGGGGAGCTGTTTTTT. This codes for CASSLSGYTGELFF.

This clone was seen only once. The chain is built from TRBV5-1 and TRBJ1-1; 7 nucleotides line up with TRBD1. The germline V gene has CDR1 SGHRS and CDR2 YFSETQ. CDR3 length: 14 residues. Trimming removed 0 bases from V and 8 bases from J; junction bases left unmatched: 7. The CDR3 region has the DNA TGCGCCAGCAGCTTGGCGGGACAGACTTCCGAAGCTTTCTTT. This translates into CASSLAGQTSEAFF. Filled out from reference TRBV5-1 and TRBJ1-1, the complete variable domain reads KAGVTQTPRYLIKTRGQQVTLSCSPISGHRSVSWYQQTPGQGLQFLFEYFSETQRNKGNFPGRFSGRQFSNSRSEMNVSTLELGDSALYLCASSLAGQTSEAFFGQGTRLTVV.

V is TRBV7-9 and J is TRBJ2-3; 11 bases line up with TRBD2. The CDR3 spans 18 residues. V lost 0 bases, J lost 5 bases, and 10 bases stayed unmatched. In germline, CDR1 is SEHNR, CDR2 FQNEAQ (reference sequence). The CDR3 sequence: CASSLAGLAGGYRDTQYF. DNA for the CDR3: TGTGCCAGCAGCTTAGCGGGTCTAGCGGGGGGTTATCGAGATACGCAGTATTTT. The whole variable domain, remainder taken from reference TRBV7-9 and TRBJ2-3, is DTGVSQNPRHKITKRGQNVTFRCDPISEHNRLYWYRQTLGQGPEFLTYFQNEAQLEKSRLLSDRFSAERPKGSFSTLEIQRTEQGDSAMYLCASSLAGLAGGYRDTQYFGPGTRLTVL.

The rearrangement uses TRBV19 and TRBJ1-3, with D maybe TRBD1 (6 bases). Germline lookup yields CDR1 LNHDA and CDR2 SQIVND (reference sequence). Trimming left V 5 bases short and J 2 bases short, with 13 bases between. This CDR3 is built from 15 residues. CDR3 protein: CASSLEGGAGNTIYF. CDR3 DNA sequence: TGTGCCAGTAGTCTGGAGGGGGGGGCTGGAAACACCATATATTTT.

The chain has TRBV4-1 and TRBJ1-1; 7 bases map to TRBD1. CDR3 length: 16 amino acids. J gave up 2 bases and V 3 bases, and 9 bases lay outside the gene matches. Germline values: CDR1 MGHRA, CDR2 YSYEKL. In nucleotides, the CDR3 is TGCGCCAGCAGCCACACATCAGGGGGAGGTAACACTGAAGCTTTCTTT. This sequence encodes CASSHTSGGGNTEAFF.

This rearrangement joins TRBV2 to TRBJ1-3, with D perhaps matching TRBD1 (6 bases). The CDR3 loop spans 13 amino acids. The V and J ends lost 10 bases and 3 bases respectively, with 13 bases between them. Per germline, CDR1 SNHLY and CDR2 FYNNEI. As DNA, the CDR3 is TGTGCCATTGGCAGGGGCTTTGGAAACACCATATATTTT. Translated: CAIGRGFGNTIYF.

The CDR3 loop is CASSIRQGTNTGELFF. The DNA for the CDR3 is TGTGCCAGCAGCATACGACAGGGAACGAACACCGGGGAGCTGTTTTTT. The V and J genes are TRBV7-2 and TRBJ2-2; 7 nucleotides align to TRBD1. V was clipped by 5 bases and J by 0 bases; unmatched bases: 6. In germline, CDR1 is SGHTA, CDR2 FQGNSA. This CDR3 contains 16 residues. The complete variable domain, with remaining parts taken from reference TRBV7-2 and TRBJ2-2, reads GAGVSQSPSNKVTEKGKDVELRCDPISGHTALYWYRQSLGQGLEFLIYFQGNSAPDKSGLPSDRFSAERTGGSVSTLTIQRTQQEDSAVYLCASSIRQGTNTGELFFGEGSRLTVL.

This clone was counted only a few times. The chain couples TRBV5-4 to TRBJ1-1; perhaps TRBD1 as D (5 bases). The V and J ends lost 0 bases and 2 bases respectively, with 11 bases between them. Germline V CDR1 and CDR2: SGHNT, YYREEE (reference sequence). The CDR3 sequence is 15 residues long. CDR3 nucleotide sequence: TGTGCCAGCAGCTTGGACAGGAACTCCAACACTGAAGCTTTCTTT. As protein: CASSLDRNSNTEAFF. The full variable domain, with the rest looked up from reference TRBV5-4 and TRBJ1-1, is ETGVTQSPTHLIKTRGQQVTLRCSSQSGHNTVSWYQQALGQGPQFIFQYYREEENGRGNFPPRFSGLQFPNYSSELNVNALELDDSALYLCASSLDRNSNTEAFFGQGTRLTVV.

This chain links TRBV19 with TRBJ2-3; the match to TRBD1 covers 7 bases. There are 15 residues in the CDR3. CDR1 and CDR2 from the germline V gene are LNHDA and SQIVND (reference sequence). V lost 6 bases and J lost 0; bases outside the gene matches: 6. CDR3 loop: CASSHRGHSTDTQYF. CDR3 sequence (DNA): TGTGCCAGTAGCCACAGGGGACACAGCACAGATACGCAGTATTTT.

The count of this clone is one. The chain is built from TRBV5-1 and TRBJ1-6; TRBD1 aligns across 7 bases. The CDR3 totals 16 residues. Germline CDR1 and CDR2: SGHRS and YFSETQ. V shed 4 bases, J shed 7 bases, and the junction held 11 bases outside the gene matches. CDR3 bases: TGCGCCAGCAGCCTGAATCAAGGGGGCCCAAATTCACCCCTCCACTTT. Encoded protein: CASSLNQGGPNSPLHF.

DNA of the CDR3: TGTGCCAGCTCACCGACTAGCGGGAGTGAGACCCAGTACTTC. It codes for CASSPTSGSETQYF. The rearrangement uses TRBV18 and TRBJ2-5, with TRBD2 matching over 12 bases. The ends lost 3 bases at V and 5 bases at J; junction bases unmatched: 1. CDR1 is KGHSH, CDR2 LQKENI, per germline. This CDR3 spans 14 amino acids. Complete variable domain (other parts from reference TRBV18 and TRBJ2-5): NAGVMQNPRHLVRRRGQEARLRCSPMKGHSHVYWYRQLPEEGLKFMVYLQKENIIDESGMPKERFSAEFPKEGPSILRIQQVVRGDSAAYFCASSPTSGSETQYFGPGTRLLVL.

This clone was picked up one time. This CDR3 is also generated by other DNA sequences in the sample. This chain joins TRBV5-1 and TRBJ2-7; TRBD2 matches 11 bases. The CDR3 loop spans 15 amino acids. Germline V lookup: CDR1 SGHRS, CDR2 YFSETQ. J lost 3 bases, V lost 0 bases, and 2 bases had no gene match. The CDR3 nucleotides are TGCGCCAGCAGCTTGGGGGGGACTAGCGGCTACGAGCAGTACTTC. Protein: CASSLGGTSGYEQYF.

This sequence joins TRBV7-2 and TRBJ1-1; no reliable D call. The CDR3 sequence is 14 residues long. Germline CDR1 SGHTA, CDR2 FQGNSA. Trimming cost V 5 bases and J 0 bases, with 10 bases left between them. For the CDR3, the DNA is TGTGCCAGCAGCCCAAGCGGAGTGAACACTGAAGCTTTCTTT. It yields the protein CASSPSGVNTEAFF.

The chain has TRBV2 and TRBJ1-6; 9 nucleotides align to TRBD1. Trimming cost V 3 bases and J 1 base; bases outside gene matches: 4. The germline V gene has CDR1 SNHLY and CDR2 FYNNEI. The CDR3 covers 17 residues. CDR3 in amino acids: CASSDGTGSSYNSPLHF. CDR3 in DNA: TGTGCCAGCAGTGACGGGACAGGGTCTTCCTATAATTCACCCCTCCACTTT.

This clone appeared a single time. CDR3 sequence: CAISETGLGEKLFF. Here the CDR3 DNA reads TGTGCCATCAGCGAGACAGGGTTAGGTGAAAAACTGTTTTTT. The V call is TRBV10-3, the J call TRBJ1-4, with 7 bases lining up with TRBD1. CDR3 length: 14 amino acids. Germline loops: CDR1 ENHRY, CDR2 SYGVKD. Losses at the gene ends were 6 bases for V and 7 bases for J; bases not matched to a gene: 8.